Listed below are T cell receptor beta chains from one sample, sequenced in a study of blood T cells in healthy people across ages. TCRdb reanalysed the 5' RACE reads using MiXCR and keeps one entry per CDR3 protein. The sample has 800,000 or so distinct CDR3 sequences, 20% to 25% seen once; the top ten hold 3% to 4.5%. Another study also made use of these data, one on T cells of mothers and their children.

Sequencing was performed on blood. These receptors all stem from a boy aged 5-17 years in good health. The CDR3 runs from the conserved cysteine through the conserved F or W. The D gene is left open where the match is weak. The listing skips clone size in some rows; elsewhere it reads once, few, many or a size class.

V,D,size,J,DNA,CDR3
TRBV12-3/TRBV12-4,TRBD2,few,TRBJ2-5,TGTGCCAGCAGCCCGACTAGCGGGAGGTACCAAGAGACCCAGTACTTC,CASSPTSGRYQETQYF
TRBV6-5,-,few,TRBJ2-7,TGTGCCAGCAGAGGTGGGAGTCCCGCAGGGTGGCAGTACTTC,CASRGGSPAGWQYF
TRBV10-3,-,-,TRBJ1-2,TGTGCCATCAGTGAGGGGGCCGAACCTAACTATGGCTACACCTTC,CAISEGAEPNYGYTF
TRBV7-8,-,-,TRBJ1-1,TGTGCCAGCAGTTGGAGGGAGAACACTGAAGCTTTCTTT,CASSWRENTEAFF
TRBV9,-,-,TRBJ2-7,TGTGCCAGCAGCGTAGATGGGGGTTCCGTTCGGGAGCAGTACTTC,CASSVDGGSVREQYF
TRBV4-2,-,few,TRBJ1-6,TGTGCCAGCAGCCAAGATCTATACCTATGGGGTAATTCACCCCTCCACTTT,CASSQDLYLWGNSPLHF
TRBV2,TRBD1,few,TRBJ1-4,TGTGCCAGCAGACGCCGGGACAGTAGTATTCGGCTGTTTTTT,CASRRRDSSIRLFF
TRBV12-3/TRBV12-4,-,-,TRBJ1-2,TGTGCCAGCAGTTTTGGCAGGGGAGATTTTGGCTACACCTTC,CASSFGRGDFGYTF
TRBV28,-,-,TRBJ2-7,TGTGCCACCAAGGCGGGGACAGAGTACGAGCAGTACTTC,CATKAGTEYEQYF
TRBV7-9,-,-,TRBJ2-2,TGTGCCAGCAGCCGATTCCGGCGGGGTGAGCCCGGGGAGCTGTTTTTT,CASSRFRRGEPGELFF
TRBV7-3,TRBD1,-,TRBJ2-7,TGTGCCAGCAGCTCGACCGGACAGGCCAACGAGCAGTACTTC,CASSSTGQANEQYF
TRBV19,-,once,TRBJ2-3,TGTGCCAGTAGTATAGATCGGCAGGCAGATACGCAGTATTTT,CASSIDRQADTQYF
TRBV15,-,-,TRBJ1-1,TGTGCCACCTTTCCAGGACCATGGGGATTGAACACTGAAGCTTTCTTT,CATFPGPWGLNTEAFF
TRBV2,TRBD1,many,TRBJ2-4,TGTGCCAGCAATCAGGGGGAACGCATTCAGTACTTC,CASNQGERIQYF
TRBV20-1,TRBD1,-,TRBJ2-4,TGCAGTGCTAGAGATTGGGTAGAGGGACAGGGGCGAGGTTGGGACAAAAACATTCAGTACTTC,CSARDWVEGQGRGWDKNIQYF
TRBV28,-,-,TRBJ1-2,TGTGCCAGCCCTAGGGGCTACACCTTC,CASPRGYTF
TRBV29-1,TRBD2,-,TRBJ2-3,TGCAGCGTTACCGGGACGGGGGGCGAATTCGTGGTAGCGGGAGCCAGCACAGATACGCAGTATTTT,CSVTGTGGEFVVAGASTDTQYF
TRBV28,-,-,TRBJ2-5,TGTGCCAGCAGTTTCAGGGACTTCCAAGAGACCCAGTACTTC,CASSFRDFQETQYF
TRBV5-1,TRBD1,few,TRBJ1-2,TGCGCCAGCACCGGACAGGGAACGGATGGCTACACCTTC,CASTGQGTDGYTF
TRBV30,-,few,TRBJ2-5,TGTGCCTGGAGTGTACAGGGAGGGACCCAGTACTTC,CAWSVQGGTQYF
TRBV6-5,TRBD2,-,TRBJ2-5,TGTGCCAGCCGTGTAGCGGGAGTGGAGACCCAGTACTTC,CASRVAGVETQYF
TRBV15,-,many,TRBJ1-5,TGTGCCACCAGCAGAGATGGGACGGGGGATCAGCCCCAGCATTTT,CATSRDGTGDQPQHF
TRBV27,-,few,TRBJ2-5,TGTGCCAGCAGTTTATCATCTGGGGGCGGCCTCCAAGAGACCCAGTACTTC,CASSLSSGGGLQETQYF
TRBV27,-,few,TRBJ2-1,TGTGCCAGCAGTTTCGACATATACAATGAGCAGTTCTTC,CASSFDIYNEQFF
TRBV5-1,TRBD2,-,TRBJ2-1,TGCGCCAGCAGCCCCGGACTAGCGGGAGGGGTTTACAATGAGCAGTTCTTC,CASSPGLAGGVYNEQFF
TRBV20-1,-,-,TRBJ2-7,TGCAGTGCAGACCCTCGATCCCGCTCCTACGAGCAGTACTTC,CSADPRSRSYEQYF
TRBV5-1,-,few,TRBJ2-5,TGCGCCAGCAGTCCAACCCCCACAGGGATTAAAGAGACCCAGTACTTC,CASSPTPTGIKETQYF